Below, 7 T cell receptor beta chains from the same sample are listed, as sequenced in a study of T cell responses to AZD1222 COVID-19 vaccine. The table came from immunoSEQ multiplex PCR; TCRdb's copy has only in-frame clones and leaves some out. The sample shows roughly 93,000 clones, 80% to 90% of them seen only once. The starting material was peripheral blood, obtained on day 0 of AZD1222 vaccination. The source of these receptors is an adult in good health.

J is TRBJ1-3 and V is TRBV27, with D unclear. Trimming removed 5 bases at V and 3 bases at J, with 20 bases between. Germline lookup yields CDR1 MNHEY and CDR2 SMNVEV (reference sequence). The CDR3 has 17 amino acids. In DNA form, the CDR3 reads TGTGCCAGCAGTCCCGCCTCCGGCAGGATGAGTGGAAACACCATATATTTT. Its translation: CASSPASGRMSGNTIYF.

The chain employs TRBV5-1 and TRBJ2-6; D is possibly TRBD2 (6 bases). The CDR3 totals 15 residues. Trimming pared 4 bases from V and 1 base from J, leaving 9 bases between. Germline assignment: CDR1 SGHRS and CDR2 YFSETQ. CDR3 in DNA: TGCGCCAGCAGCCTAGGGAGGTCTGGGGCCAACGTCCTGACTTTC. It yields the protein CASSLGRSGANVLTF.

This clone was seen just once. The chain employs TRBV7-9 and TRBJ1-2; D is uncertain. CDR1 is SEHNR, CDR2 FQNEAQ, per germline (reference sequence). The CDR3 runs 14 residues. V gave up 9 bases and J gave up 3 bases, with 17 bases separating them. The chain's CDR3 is CASSSGNRHYGYTF. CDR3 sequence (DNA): TGTGCCAGTAGCAGCGGGAACCGTCACTATGGCTACACCTTC.

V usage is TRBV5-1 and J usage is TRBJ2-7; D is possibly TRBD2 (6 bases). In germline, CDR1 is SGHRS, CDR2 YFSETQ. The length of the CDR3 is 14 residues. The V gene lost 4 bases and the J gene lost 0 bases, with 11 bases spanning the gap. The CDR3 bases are TGCGCCAGCAGCCCCCGCGGGGTCTCCTACGAGCAGTACTTC. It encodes CASSPRGVSYEQYF.

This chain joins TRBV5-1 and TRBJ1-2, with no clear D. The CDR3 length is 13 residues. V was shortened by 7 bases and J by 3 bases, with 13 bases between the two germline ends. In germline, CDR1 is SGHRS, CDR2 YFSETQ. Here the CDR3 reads CASGRAADYGYTF. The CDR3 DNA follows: TGCGCCAGCGGACGGGCCGCAGACTATGGCTACACCTTC.

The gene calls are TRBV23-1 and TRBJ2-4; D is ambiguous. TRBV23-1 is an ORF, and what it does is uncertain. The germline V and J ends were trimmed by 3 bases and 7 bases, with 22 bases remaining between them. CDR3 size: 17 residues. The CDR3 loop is CASSHPDSPHKRNIQYF. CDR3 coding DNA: TGCGCCAGCAGTCACCCAGACTCCCCTCACAAGCGTAACATTCAGTACTTC.

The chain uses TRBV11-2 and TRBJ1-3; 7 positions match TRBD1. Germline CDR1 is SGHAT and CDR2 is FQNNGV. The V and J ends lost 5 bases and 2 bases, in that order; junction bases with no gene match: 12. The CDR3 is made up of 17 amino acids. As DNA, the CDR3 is TGTGCCAGCAGCCGACGACAGGGACTTTCCGCTGGAAACACCATATATTTT. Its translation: CASSRRQGLSAGNTIYF.